This TCR beta chain came from a study of T cell repertoires in cytomegalovirus infection. About the study: The authors used CMV epitopes that were HLA-C-restricted (recently identified) and HLA-B-restricted (well studied). Public TCR beta signatures were indicative of both CMV infection and a matching HLA type. The study's findings and limits: HLA-C-restricted CMV clonotypes gave the most frequent clonotype in two of eight donors. Frequencies of public TCR beta families were cumulated, and this identified carriers of CMV plus the relevant HLA.

TCRdb re-called the reads through MiXCR, storing one row per CDR3 protein. The sample lists 380,000 or so distinct CDR3 sequences; just under 35% were seen once. Comments on this clonotype: Its antigen remains unknown.

The CDR3 sequence is 17 residues long. V lost 3 bases to trimming and J lost 4 bases, with 21 bases between them. Material: cultured PBMCs, obtained from culture after CMV antigen stimulation. This TCR was sampled from a human donor in good health (CMV status not recorded). Some clones in this sample may be carry-over from other donors' samples. The rearrangement links TRBV12-3 or TRBV12-4 to TRBJ1-1, with a weak D call TRBD1 (5 bases). CDR3 sequence reads: CASSLSVAELRATEAFF. The CDR3 DNA reads TGTGCCAGCAGTTTGAGCGTGGCCGAACTCAGGGCCACTGAAGCTTTCTTT.